This T cell receptor beta chain was sequenced during a study of radiation and T cells in renal cell carcinoma. Overall study context: Nephrectomy followed 15 Gy stereotactic body radiation by 4 weeks.

The CDR3 runs to 14 residues. V was shortened by 0 bases and J by 11 bases, with 12 bases between the two germline ends. Germline lookup yields CDR1 SGHRS and CDR2 YFSETQ. Remarks on this clone: Its matching antigen is unknown.

Using immunoSEQ multiplex PCR, the repertoire was profiled, and TCRdb retains in-frame clones only, with some absent. The table has more than 150,000 clones, 87% seen once. Time point noted: blood 2 weeks post-SBRT. Treatment defined: 15 Gy SBRT to primary tumor, nephrectomy 4 weeks later. Regarding the study as a whole: Top tumor clonotypes rose in blood 2 weeks post-radiation, then contracted.

The chain recombines TRBV5-1 with TRBJ1-6, with D possibly TRBD1 on 5 matching bases. The sample consisted of blood, taken from a patient whose treatment included radiotherapy and nephrectomy. This sequence was found in a woman in her fifties or sixties with renal cell carcinoma. Written as DNA, the CDR3 is TGCGCCAGCAGCTTGGAAGACAGCATTACACCCCTCCACTTT. It yields the protein CASSLEDSITPLHF. The full variable domain, completed using reference TRBV5-1 and TRBJ1-6, is KAGVTQTPRYLIKTRGQQVTLSCSPISGHRSVSWYQQTPGQGLQFLFEYFSETQRNKGNFPGRFSGRQFSNSRSEMNVSTLELGDSALYLCASSLEDSITPLHFGNGTRLTVT.